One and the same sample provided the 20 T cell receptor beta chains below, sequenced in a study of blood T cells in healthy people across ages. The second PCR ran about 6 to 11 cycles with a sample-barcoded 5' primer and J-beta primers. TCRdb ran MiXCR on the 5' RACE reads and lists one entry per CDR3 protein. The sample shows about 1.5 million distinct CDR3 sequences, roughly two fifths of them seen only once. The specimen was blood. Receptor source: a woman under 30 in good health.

The CDR3 nucleotides are TGCAGCGTTTCTACAGGGGAAGCTTTCTTT. Translating gives CSVSTGEAFF. This chain joins TRBV29-1 and TRBJ1-1; possibly TRBD1 for D (6 bases). The V end was cut by 5 bases, the J end by 8 bases, with 9 bases between. Germline assignment: CDR1 SQVTM and CDR2 ANQGSEA. The CDR3 runs 10 residues.

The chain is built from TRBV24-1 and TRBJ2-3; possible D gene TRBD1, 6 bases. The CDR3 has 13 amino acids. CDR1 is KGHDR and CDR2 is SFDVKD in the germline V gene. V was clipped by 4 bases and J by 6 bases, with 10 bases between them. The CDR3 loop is CATSEGQSDTQYF. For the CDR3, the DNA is TGTGCCACCAGTGAAGGACAGTCGGATACGCAGTATTTT.

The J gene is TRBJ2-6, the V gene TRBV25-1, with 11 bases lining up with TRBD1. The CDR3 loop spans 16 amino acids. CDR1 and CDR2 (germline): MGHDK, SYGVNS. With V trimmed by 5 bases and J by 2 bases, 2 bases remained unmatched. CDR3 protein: CASSWTGGAGANVLTF. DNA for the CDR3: TGTGCCAGCAGTTGGACAGGGGGCGCTGGGGCCAACGTCCTGACTTTC.

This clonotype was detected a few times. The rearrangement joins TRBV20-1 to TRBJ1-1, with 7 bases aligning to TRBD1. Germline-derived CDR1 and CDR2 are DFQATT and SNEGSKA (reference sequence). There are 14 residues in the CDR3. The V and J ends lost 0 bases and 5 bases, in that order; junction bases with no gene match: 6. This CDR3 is CSARDRQGGTEAFF. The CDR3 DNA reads TGCAGTGCTAGAGATAGGCAGGGGGGAACTGAAGCTTTCTTT.

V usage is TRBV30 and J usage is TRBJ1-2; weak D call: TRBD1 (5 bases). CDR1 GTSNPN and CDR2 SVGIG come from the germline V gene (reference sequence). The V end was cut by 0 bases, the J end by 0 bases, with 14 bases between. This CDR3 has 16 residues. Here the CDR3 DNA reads TGTGCCTGGAGTGTTTTAGGGGCAGCTTCTAACTATGGCTACACCTTC. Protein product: CAWSVLGAASNYGYTF.

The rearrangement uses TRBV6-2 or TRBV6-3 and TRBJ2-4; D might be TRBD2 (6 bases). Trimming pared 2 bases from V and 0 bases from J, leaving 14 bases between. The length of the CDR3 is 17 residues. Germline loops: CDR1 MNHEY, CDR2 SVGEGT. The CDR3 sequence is CASSYRGTGLAKNIQYF. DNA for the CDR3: TGTGCCAGCAGTTACAGAGGGACGGGACTAGCCAAAAACATTCAGTACTTC.

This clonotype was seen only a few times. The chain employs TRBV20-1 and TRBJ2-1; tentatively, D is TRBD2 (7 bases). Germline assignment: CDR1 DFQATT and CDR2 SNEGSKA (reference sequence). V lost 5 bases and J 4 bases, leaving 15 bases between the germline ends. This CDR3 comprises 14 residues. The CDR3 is CSAGGGSRYNEQFF. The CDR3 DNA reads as TGCAGTGCTGGGGGCGGGAGTCGATACAATGAGCAGTTCTTC.

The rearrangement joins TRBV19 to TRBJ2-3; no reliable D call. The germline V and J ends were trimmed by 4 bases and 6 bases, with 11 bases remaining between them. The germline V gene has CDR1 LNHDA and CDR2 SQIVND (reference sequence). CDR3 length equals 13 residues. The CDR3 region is CASSTTLTDTQYF. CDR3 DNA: TGTGCCAGTAGTACCACGCTGACGGATACGCAGTATTTT.

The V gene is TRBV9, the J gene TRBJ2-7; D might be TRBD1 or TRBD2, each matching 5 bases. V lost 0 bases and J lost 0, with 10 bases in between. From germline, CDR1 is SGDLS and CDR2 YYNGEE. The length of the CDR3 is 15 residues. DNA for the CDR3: TGTGCCAGCAGCGTAGAACCGGGGCGCTCCTACGAGCAGTACTTC. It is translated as CASSVEPGRSYEQYF.

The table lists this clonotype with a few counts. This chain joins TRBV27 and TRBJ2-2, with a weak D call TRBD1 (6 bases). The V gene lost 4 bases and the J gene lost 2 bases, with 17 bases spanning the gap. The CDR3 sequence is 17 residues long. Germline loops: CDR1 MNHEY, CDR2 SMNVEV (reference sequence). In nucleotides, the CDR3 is TGTGCCAGCAGTTGGCGCAGGGGAACCTACAACACCGGGGAGCTGTTTTTT. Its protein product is CASSWRRGTYNTGELFF.

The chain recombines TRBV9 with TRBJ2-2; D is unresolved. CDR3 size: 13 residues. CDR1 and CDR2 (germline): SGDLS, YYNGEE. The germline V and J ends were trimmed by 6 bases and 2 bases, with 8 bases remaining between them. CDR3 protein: CASTGPNTGELFF. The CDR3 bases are TGTGCCAGCACCGGACCCAACACCGGGGAGCTGTTTTTT.

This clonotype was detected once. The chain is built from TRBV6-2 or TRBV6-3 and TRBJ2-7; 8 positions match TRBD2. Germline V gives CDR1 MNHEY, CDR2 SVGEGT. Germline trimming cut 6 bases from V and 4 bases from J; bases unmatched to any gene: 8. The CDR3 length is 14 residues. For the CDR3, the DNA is TGTGCCAGCAGGGAGAGCGGGAGAAATTACGAGCAGTACTTC. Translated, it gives CASRESGRNYEQYF.

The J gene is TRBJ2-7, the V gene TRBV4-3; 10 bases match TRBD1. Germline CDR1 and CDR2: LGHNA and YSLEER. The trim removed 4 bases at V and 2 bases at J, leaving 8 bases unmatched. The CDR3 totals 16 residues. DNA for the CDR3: TGCGCCAGCAGCCGGGGGACAGGGGTTCAAACCTACGAGCAGTACTTC. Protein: CASSRGTGVQTYEQYF.

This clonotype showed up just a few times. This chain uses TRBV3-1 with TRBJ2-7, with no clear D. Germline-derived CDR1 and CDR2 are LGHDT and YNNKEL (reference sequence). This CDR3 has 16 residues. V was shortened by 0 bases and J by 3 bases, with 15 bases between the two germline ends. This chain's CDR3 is CASSQDVLRVGYEQYF. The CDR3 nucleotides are TGTGCCAGCAGCCAAGATGTATTACGGGTGGGCTACGAGCAGTACTTC.

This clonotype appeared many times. CDR3 residues: CSVENLATRTDTQYF. CDR3 nucleotide sequence: TGCAGCGTTGAAAACTTGGCTACTCGCACAGATACGCAGTATTTT. The chain is built from TRBV29-1 and TRBJ2-3; D not resolved. Germline V CDR1 and CDR2: SQVTM, ANQGSEA. With 2 bases removed from V and 1 base from J, the gap between germline ends came to 13 bases. CDR3 length equals 15 residues.

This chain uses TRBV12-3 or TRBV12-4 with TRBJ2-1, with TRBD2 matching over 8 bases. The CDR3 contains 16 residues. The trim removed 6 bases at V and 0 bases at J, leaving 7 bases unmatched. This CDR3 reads CASSPGLGVSYNEQFF. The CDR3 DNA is TGTGCCAGCAGCCCGGGACTAGGCGTCTCCTACAATGAGCAGTTCTTC.

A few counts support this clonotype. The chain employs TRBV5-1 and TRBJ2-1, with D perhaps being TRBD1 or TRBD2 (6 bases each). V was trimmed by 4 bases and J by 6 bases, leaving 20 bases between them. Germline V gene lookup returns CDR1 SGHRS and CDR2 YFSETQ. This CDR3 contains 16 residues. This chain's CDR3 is CASSRTERLGGNEQFF. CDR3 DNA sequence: TGCGCCAGCAGCCGGACAGAAAGACTAGGTGGCAATGAGCAGTTCTTC.

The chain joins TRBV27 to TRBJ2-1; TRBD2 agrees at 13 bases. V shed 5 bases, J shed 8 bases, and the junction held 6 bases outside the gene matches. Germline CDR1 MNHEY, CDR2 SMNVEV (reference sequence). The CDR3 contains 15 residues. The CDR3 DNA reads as TGTGCCAGCAGTCTTCCGGGACTAGCGGGGTATGAGCAGTTCTTC. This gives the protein CASSLPGLAGYEQFF.

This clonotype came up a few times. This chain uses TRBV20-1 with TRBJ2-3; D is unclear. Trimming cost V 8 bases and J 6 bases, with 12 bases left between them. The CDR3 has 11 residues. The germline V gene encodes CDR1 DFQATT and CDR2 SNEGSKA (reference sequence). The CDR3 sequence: CSSPFRDTQYF. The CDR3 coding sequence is TGCAGTTCTCCCTTCCGCGATACGCAGTATTTT.

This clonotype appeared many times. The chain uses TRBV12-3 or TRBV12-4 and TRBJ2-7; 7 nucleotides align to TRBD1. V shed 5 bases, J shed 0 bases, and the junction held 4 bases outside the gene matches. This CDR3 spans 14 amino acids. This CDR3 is CASSLRQGSYEQYF. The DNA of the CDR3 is TGTGCCAGCAGTCTCCGACAGGGCTCCTACGAGCAGTACTTC.